The 4 T cell receptor beta chains below all came from one sample that was sequenced in a study of T cells in Graves' hyperthyroidism and ophthalmopathy. Authors of the study amplified TCR beta CDR3 regions from RNA transcripts. Initially, a first-round RT-PCR of the TCR CDR3 employed the HTBI primer set. TCRdb itself ran the multiplex PCR reads through MiXCR, one entry per CDR3 protein. The table includes around 100,000 distinct CDR3 sequences, over 45% detected once. The sequenced material came from blood. These receptors came from a middle-aged man with Graves' hyperthyroidism.

This clonotype was seen only once. The chain links TRBV29-1 to TRBJ2-1, with 8 bases fitting TRBD2. Germline V gene data show CDR1 as SQVTM and CDR2 as ANQGSEA. The CDR3 length is 14 residues. J was trimmed by 8 bases and V by 6 bases; bases with no gene match: 12. This CDR3 reads CSVGPWTSSDEQFF. The CDR3 DNA follows: TGCAGCGTGGGGCCCTGGACTAGCTCGGATGAGCAGTTCTTC.

This clonotype showed up many times. CDR3 coding DNA: TGTGCCAGCAGCTTATCAGGGCTTGAGGAAAAACTGTTTTTT. Encoded protein: CASSLSGLEEKLFF. This rearrangement joins TRBV7-9 to TRBJ1-4; maybe TRBD1 (5 bases). V was cut by 2 bases and J by 8 bases, with 12 bases left in between. There are 14 residues in the CDR3. The germline V gene encodes CDR1 SEHNR and CDR2 FQNEAQ (reference sequence). The full variable domain, rest sourced from reference TRBV7-9 and TRBJ1-4, is DTGVSQNPRHKITKRGQNVTFRCDPISEHNRLYWYRQTLGQGPEFLTYFQNEAQLEKSRLLSDRFSAERPKGSFSTLEIQRTEQGDSAMYLCASSLSGLEEKLFFGSGTQLSVL.

CDR3 region: CAPKTSGTGEYGYTF. CDR3 nucleotides: TGTGCACCGAAGACTTCCGGGACAGGAGAGTATGGCTACACCTTC. J is TRBJ1-2 and V is TRBV24-1; 8 nucleotides agree with TRBD1. The length of the CDR3 is 15 residues. Germline lookup yields CDR1 KGHDR and CDR2 SFDVKD.

The chain has TRBV29-1 and TRBJ1-2; maybe TRBD1 (5 bases). CDR1 is SQVTM and CDR2 is ANQGSEA in the germline V gene. The ends were cut back, 8 bases at V and 3 bases at J, with 22 bases in the middle. The CDR3 runs to 15 residues. The CDR3 DNA follows: TGCAGCATCCTGAGGGGCTGGAACACCCACTATGGCTACACCTTC. Amino acids: CSILRGWNTHYGYTF.